The 5 T cell receptor beta chains listed next were all sequenced from one sample in a study of technical replicates of blood from a few donors. TCRdb's copy holds only in-frame clones and misses some; the assay was immunoSEQ multiplex PCR. This table has about 82,000 clones, 96% appearing once. The specimen was T cells isolated from PBMCs. These receptors originate from a human donor in good health.

The V call is TRBV5-1, the J call TRBJ1-4; a possible D gene is TRBD1 (6 bases). The CDR3 contains 13 residues. Germline V gene sequence: CDR1 SGHRS, CDR2 YFSETQ. The V and J ends lost 5 bases and 8 bases respectively, with 13 bases between them. Written as DNA, the CDR3 is TGCGCCAGCAGTGTACAGGGCCGGGAAAAACTGTTTTTT. Translated, it gives CASSVQGREKLFF.

The J gene is TRBJ2-3, the V gene TRBV7-9, with a weak D call TRBD1 (6 bases). The germline gives CDR1 SEHNR, CDR2 FQNEAQ (reference sequence). V was trimmed by 3 bases and J by 2 bases, leaving 15 bases between them. The CDR3 consists of 16 residues. CDR3 sequence: CASSFPGQLFTDTQYF. The CDR3 coding sequence is TGTGCCAGCAGCTTTCCGGGACAATTGTTCACAGATACGCAGTATTTT.

V is TRBV7-9 and J is TRBJ2-5; no clear D gene. The CDR3 totals 15 residues. V lost 3 bases and J lost 1, with 12 bases in between. Germline V gene sequence: CDR1 SEHNR, CDR2 FQNEAQ (reference sequence). The CDR3, as DNA: TGTGCCAGCAGCTTGAATATCCTTAGCCAAGAGACCCAGTACTTC. It codes for CASSLNILSQETQYF.

This chain connects TRBV5-1 to TRBJ2-7; 8 nucleotides match TRBD2. Germline CDR1 SGHRS, CDR2 YFSETQ. After removal of 3 bases from V and 6 bases from J, the junction contained 11 bases not matched to a gene. The CDR3 has 15 amino acids. CDR3 coding DNA: TGCGCCAGCAGCTATACTAGCGGAGGGGCGGGCGAGCAGTACTTC. Its protein product is CASSYTSGGAGEQYF. Combining the CDR3 with reference TRBV5-1 and TRBJ2-7 gives the whole variable domain KAGVTQTPRYLIKTRGQQVTLSCSPISGHRSVSWYQQTPGQGLQFLFEYFSETQRNKGNFPGRFSGRQFSNSRSEMNVSTLELGDSALYLCASSYTSGGAGEQYFGPGTRLTVT.

The chain carries TRBV9 and TRBJ1-2; no reliable D call. The CDR3 has 13 amino acids. Per the germline V gene, CDR1 is SGDLS and CDR2 is YYNGEE. Trimming stripped 4 bases from V and 8 bases from J, with 15 bases between. CDR3 protein: CASSFPSAGGYTF. The DNA of the CDR3 is TGTGCCAGCAGCTTCCCCAGTGCAGGAGGCTACACCTTC. The whole variable domain, remainder taken from reference TRBV9 and TRBJ1-2, is DSGVTQTPKHLITATGQRVTLRCSPRSGDLSVYWYQQSLDQGLQFLIQYYNGEERAKGNILERFSAQQFPDLHSELNLSSLELGDSALYFCASSFPSAGGYTFGSGTRLTVV.